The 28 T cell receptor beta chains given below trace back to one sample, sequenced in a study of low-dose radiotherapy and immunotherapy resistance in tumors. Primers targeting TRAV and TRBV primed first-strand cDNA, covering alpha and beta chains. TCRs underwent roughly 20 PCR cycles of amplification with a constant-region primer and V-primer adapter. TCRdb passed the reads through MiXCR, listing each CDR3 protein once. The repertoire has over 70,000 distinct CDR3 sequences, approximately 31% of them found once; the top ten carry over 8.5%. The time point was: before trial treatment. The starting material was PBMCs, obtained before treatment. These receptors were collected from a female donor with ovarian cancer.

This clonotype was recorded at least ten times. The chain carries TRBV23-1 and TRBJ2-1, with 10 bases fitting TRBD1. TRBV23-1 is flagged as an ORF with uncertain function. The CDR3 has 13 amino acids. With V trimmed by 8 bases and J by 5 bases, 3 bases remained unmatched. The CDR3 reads CASCGTGDNEQFF. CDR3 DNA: TGCGCCAGCTGCGGGACAGGGGACAATGAGCAGTTCTTC.

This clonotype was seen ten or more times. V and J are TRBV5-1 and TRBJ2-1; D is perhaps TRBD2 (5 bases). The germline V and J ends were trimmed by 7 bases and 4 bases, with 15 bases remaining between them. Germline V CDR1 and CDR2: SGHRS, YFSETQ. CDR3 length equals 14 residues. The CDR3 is CASQDARTYNEQFF. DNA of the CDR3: TGCGCCAGCCAAGATGCGCGGACTTACAATGAGCAGTTCTTC.

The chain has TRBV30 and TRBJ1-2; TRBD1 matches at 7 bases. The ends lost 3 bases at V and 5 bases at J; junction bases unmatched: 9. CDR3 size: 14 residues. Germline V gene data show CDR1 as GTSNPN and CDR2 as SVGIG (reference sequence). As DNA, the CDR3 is TGTGCCTGGAGAACAGGGGAAGTAGATTATGGCTACACCTTC. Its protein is CAWRTGEVDYGYTF.

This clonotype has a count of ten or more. For the CDR3, the DNA is TGTGCCAGCAGCGCGGACAGACTCCAAGAGACCCAGTACTTC. Its protein product is CASSADRLQETQYF. The J gene is TRBJ2-5, the V gene TRBV7-8; weak D call: TRBD1 (6 bases). Germline lookup yields CDR1 SGHVS and CDR2 FQNEAQ. V dropped 5 bases and J dropped 1 base, with 11 bases sitting between them. The CDR3 is made up of 14 amino acids.

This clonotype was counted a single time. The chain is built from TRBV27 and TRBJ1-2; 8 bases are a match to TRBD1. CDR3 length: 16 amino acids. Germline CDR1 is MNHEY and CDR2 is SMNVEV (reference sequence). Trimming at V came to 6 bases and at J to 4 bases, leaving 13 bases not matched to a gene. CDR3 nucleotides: TGTGCCAGCAGCACTCAAGGACAGGGACCTCTCTATGGCTACACCTTC. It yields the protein CASSTQGQGPLYGYTF.

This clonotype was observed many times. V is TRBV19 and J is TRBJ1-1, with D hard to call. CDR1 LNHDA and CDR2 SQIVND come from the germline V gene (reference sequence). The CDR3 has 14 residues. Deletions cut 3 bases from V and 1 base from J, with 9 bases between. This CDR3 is CASSIRWSNTEAFF. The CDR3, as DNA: TGTGCCAGTAGTATCAGGTGGTCGAACACTGAAGCTTTCTTT.

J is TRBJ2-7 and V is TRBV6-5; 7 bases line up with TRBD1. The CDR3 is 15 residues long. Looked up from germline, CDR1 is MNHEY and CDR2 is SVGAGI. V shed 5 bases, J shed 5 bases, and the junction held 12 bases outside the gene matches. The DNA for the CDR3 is TGTGCCAGCAGTCCGACAGGGATTAACGGCCACGAGCAGTACTTC. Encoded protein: CASSPTGINGHEQYF.

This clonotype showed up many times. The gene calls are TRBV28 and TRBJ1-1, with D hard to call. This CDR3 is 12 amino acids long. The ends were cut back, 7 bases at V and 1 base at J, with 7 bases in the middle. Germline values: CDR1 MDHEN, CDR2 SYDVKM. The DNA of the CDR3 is TGTGCCAGCACGATTCAGAACACTGAAGCTTTCTTT. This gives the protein CASTIQNTEAFF.

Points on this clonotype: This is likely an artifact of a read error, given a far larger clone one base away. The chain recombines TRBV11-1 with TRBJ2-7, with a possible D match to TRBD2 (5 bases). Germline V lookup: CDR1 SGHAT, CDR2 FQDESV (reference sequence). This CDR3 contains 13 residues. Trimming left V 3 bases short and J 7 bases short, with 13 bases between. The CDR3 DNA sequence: TGTGCCAGCAGCTTTCGGCTAGCCCATGAGCAGTACTTC. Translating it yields CASSFRLAHEQYF.

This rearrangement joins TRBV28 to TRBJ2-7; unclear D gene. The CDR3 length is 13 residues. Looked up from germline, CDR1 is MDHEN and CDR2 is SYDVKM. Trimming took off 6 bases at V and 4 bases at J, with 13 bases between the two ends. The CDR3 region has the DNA TGTGCCAGCAGCCTCAATGCCCCTTACGAGCAGTACTTC. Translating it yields CASSLNAPYEQYF. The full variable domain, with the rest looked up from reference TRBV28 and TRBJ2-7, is DVKVTQSSRYLVKRTGEKVFLECVQDMDHENMFWYRQDPGLGLRLIYFSYDVKMKEKGDIPEGYSVSREKKERFSLILESASTNQTSMYLCASSLNAPYEQYFGPGTRLTVT.

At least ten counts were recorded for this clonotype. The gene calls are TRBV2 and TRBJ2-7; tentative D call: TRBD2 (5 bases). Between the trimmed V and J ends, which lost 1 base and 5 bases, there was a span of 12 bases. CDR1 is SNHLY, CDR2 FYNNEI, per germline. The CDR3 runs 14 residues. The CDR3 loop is CASSEGLLSDEQYF. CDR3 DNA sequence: TGTGCCAGCAGTGAAGGACTATTGAGCGACGAGCAGTACTTC.

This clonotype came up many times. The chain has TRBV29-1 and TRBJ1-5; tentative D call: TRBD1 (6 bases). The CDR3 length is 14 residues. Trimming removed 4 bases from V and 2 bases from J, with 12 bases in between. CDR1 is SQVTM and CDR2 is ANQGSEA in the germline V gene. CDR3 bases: TGCAGCGTTGCAGATCGGACAGGCAATCAGCCCCAGCATTTT. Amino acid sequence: CSVADRTGNQPQHF.

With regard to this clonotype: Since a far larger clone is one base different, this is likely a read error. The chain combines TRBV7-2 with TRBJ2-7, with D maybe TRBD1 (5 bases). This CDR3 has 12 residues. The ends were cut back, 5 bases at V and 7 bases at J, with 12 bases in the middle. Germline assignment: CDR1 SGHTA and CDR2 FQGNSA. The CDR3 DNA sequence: TGTGCCAGCAGCCTCGGACACTTGGAGCAGTACTTC. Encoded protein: CASSLGHLEQYF.

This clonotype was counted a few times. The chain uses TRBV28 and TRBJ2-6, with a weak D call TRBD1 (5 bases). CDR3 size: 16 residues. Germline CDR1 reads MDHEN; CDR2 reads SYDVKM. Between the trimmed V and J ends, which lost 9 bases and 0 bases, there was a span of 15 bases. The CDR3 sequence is CASCDRLSSGANVLTF. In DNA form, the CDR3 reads TGTGCCAGTTGTGACAGATTGAGCTCTGGGGCCAACGTCCTGACTTTC. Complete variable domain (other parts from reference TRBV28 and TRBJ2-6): DVKVTQSSRYLVKRTGEKVFLECVQDMDHENMFWYRQDPGLGLRLIYFSYDVKMKEKGDIPEGYSVSREKKERFSLILESASTNQTSMYLCASCDRLSSGANVLTFGAGSRLTVL.

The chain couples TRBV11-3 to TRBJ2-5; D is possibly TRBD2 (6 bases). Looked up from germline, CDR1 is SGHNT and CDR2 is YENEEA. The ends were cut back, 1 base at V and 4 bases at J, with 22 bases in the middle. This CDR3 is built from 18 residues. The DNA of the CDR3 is TGTGCCAGCAGCTTAGTTATACTCCGGGAGTCGCCAGTAGAGACCCAGTACTTC. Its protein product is CASSLVILRESPVETQYF. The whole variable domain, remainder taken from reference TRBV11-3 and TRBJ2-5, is EAGVVQSPRYKIIEKKQPVAFWCNPISGHNTLYWYLQNLGQGPELLIRYENEEAVDDSQLPKDRFSAERLKGVDSTLKIQPAELGDSAVYLCASSLVILRESPVETQYFGPGTRLLVL.

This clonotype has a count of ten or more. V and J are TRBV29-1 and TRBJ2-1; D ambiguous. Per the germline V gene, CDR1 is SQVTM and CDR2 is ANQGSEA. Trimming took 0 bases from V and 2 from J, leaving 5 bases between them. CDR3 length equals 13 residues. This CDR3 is CSVEEGTYNEQFF. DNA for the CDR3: TGCAGCGTTGAAGAAGGGACCTACAATGAGCAGTTCTTC.

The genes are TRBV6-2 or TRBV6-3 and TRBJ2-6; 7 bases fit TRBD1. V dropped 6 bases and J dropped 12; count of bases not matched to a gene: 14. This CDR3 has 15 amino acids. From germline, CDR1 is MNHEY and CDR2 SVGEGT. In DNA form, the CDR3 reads TGTGCCAGCAGACGGACAGGTCGCAGCAAGGGCGTCCTGACTTTC. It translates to CASRRTGRSKGVLTF.

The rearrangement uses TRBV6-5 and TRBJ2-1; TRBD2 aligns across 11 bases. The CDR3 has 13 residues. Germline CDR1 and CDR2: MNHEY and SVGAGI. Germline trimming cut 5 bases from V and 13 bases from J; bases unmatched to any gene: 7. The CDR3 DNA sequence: TGTGCCAGCAGTCTTAGCGGGAGGGGGATACAGTTCTTC. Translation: CASSLSGRGIQFF.

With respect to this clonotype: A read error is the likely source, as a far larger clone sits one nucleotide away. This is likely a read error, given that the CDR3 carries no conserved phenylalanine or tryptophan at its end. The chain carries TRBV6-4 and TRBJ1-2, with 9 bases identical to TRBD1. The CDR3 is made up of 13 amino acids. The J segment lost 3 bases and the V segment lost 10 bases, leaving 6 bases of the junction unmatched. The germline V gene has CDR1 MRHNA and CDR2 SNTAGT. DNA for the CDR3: TGTGCCATCACGGGACAGGGTGACTATGGCTACACCGTC. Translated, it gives CAITGQGDYGYTV.

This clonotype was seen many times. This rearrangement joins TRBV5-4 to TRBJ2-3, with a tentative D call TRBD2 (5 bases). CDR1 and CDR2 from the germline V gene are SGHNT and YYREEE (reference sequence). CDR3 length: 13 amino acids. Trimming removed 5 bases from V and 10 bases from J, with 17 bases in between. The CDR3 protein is CASRDDYPASQYF. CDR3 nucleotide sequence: TGTGCCAGCAGGGATGACTACCCCGCCTCGCAGTATTTT.

The CDR3, as DNA: TGCGCCAGCAGCCAAGAAGCTGGGGGACAGGGGGCAAGGGGCTACACCTTC. It codes for CASSQEAGGQGARGYTF. The chain employs TRBV4-3 and TRBJ1-2; 12 positions agree with TRBD1. The CDR3 runs 17 residues. After removal of 0 bases from V and 8 bases from J, the junction contained 10 bases not matched to a gene. CDR1 LGHNA and CDR2 YSLEER come from the germline V gene.

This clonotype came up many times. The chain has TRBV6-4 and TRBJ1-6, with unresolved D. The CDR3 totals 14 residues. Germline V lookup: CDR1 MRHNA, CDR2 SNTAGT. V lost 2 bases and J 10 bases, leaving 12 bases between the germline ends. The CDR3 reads CASSDVLIGSPLHF. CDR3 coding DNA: TGTGCCAGCAGTGACGTCCTTATTGGATCACCCCTCCACTTT.

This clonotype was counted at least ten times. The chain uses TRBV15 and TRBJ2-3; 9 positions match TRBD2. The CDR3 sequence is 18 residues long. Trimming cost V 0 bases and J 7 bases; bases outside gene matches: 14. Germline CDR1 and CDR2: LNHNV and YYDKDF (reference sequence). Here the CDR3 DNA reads TGTGCCACCAGCAGAGATCTCGTGGTAGCGGGGGCTCCAAATACGCAGTATTTT. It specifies CATSRDLVVAGAPNTQYF.

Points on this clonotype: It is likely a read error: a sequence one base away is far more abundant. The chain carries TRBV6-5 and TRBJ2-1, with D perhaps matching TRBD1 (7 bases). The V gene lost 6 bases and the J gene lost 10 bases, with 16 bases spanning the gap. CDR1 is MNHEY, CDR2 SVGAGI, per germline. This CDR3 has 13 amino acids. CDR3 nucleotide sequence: TGTGCCAGCAGCCTCACAGGGGAGGACGAGCAGTTCTTC. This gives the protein CASSLTGEDEQFF.

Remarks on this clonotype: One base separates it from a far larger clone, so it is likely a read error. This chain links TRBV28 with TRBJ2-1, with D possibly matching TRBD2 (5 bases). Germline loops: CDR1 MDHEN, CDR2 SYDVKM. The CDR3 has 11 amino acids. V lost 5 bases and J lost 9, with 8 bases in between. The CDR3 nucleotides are TGTGCCAGCAGTCAGGAGGCTGAGCAGTTCTTC. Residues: CASSQEAEQFF.

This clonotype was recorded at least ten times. Here the CDR3 DNA reads TGTGCCAGCAGCCAAACCGGGACTAGCGGGGGGGGAAATGAGCAGTTCTTC. It is translated as CASSQTGTSGGGNEQFF. The V and J genes are TRBV4-2 and TRBJ2-1; TRBD2 matches at 16 bases. The CDR3 contains 17 residues. Germline V lookup: CDR1 LGHNA, CDR2 YNFKEQ. V lost 2 bases, J lost 7 bases, and 5 bases stayed unmatched.

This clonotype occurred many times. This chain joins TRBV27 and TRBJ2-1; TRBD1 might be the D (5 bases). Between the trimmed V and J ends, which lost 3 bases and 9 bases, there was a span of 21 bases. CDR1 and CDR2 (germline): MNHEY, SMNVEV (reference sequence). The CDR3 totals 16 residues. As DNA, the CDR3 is TGTGCCAGCAGTTTCCGATATAGTGGTGGAAGGGGTGAGCAGTTCTTC. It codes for CASSFRYSGGRGEQFF.

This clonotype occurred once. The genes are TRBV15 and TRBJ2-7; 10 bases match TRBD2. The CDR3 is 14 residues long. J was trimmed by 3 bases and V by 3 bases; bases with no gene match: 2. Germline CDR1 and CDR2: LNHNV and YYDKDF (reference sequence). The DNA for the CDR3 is TGTGCCACCAGCAGGCGGACTAGCGGCTACGAGCAGTACTTC. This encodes CATSRRTSGYEQYF.